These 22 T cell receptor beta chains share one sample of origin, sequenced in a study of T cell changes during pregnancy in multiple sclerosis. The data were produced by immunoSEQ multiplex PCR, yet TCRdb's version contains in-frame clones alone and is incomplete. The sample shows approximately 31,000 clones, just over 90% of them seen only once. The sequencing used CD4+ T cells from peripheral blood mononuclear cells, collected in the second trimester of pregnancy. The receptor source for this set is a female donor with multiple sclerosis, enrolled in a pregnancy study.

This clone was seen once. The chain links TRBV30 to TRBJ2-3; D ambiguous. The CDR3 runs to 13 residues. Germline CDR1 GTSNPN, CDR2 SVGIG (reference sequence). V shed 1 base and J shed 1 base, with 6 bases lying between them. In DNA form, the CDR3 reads TGTGCCTGGAGTGCTATGCGCACAGATACGCAGTATTTT. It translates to CAWSAMRTDTQYF.

The CDR3 here is CASSLAGLAGGSADTQYF. As DNA, the CDR3 is TGCGCCAGCAGCTTGGCAGGACTAGCGGGAGGGTCGGCAGATACGCAGTATTTT. The chain has TRBV5-1 and TRBJ2-3, with 15 bases that match TRBD2. Losses at the gene ends were 0 bases for V and 4 bases for J; bases not matched to a gene: 6. This CDR3 region has 18 residues. Germline CDR1 SGHRS, CDR2 YFSETQ.

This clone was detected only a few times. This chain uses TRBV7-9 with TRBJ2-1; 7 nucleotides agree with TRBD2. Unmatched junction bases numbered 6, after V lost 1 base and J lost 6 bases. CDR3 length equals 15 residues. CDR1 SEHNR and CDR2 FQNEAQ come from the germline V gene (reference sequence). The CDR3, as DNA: TGTGCCAGCAGCTTAGGGAGGACTAGTTCCAATGAGCAGTTCTTC. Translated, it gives CASSLGRTSSNEQFF.

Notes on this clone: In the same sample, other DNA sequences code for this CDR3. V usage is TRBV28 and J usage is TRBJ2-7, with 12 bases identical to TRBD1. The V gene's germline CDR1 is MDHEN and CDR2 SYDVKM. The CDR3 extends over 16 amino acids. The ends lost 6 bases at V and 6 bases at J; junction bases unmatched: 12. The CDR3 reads CASSPRQGQGAFEQYF. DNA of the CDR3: TGTGCCAGCAGCCCGCGGCAGGGACAGGGGGCTTTCGAGCAGTACTTC.

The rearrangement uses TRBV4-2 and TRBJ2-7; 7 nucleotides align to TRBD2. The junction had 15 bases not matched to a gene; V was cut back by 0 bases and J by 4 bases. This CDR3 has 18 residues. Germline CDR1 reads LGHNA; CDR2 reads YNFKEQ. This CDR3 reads CASSQEAGNHPGGYEQYF. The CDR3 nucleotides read TGTGCCAGCAGCCAAGAAGCGGGAAACCACCCGGGGGGATACGAGCAGTACTTC.

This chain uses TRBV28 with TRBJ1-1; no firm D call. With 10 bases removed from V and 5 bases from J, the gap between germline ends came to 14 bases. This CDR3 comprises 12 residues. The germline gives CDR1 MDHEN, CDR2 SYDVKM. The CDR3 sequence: CATSYTNTEAFF. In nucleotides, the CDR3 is TGTGCCACTTCGTACACAAATACTGAAGCTTTCTTT.

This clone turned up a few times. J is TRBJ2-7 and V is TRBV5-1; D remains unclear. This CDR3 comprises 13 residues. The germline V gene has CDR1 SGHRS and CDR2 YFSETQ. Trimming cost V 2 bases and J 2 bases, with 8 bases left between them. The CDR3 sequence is CASSFGDTYEQYF. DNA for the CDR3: TGCGCCAGCAGCTTCGGAGATACCTACGAGCAGTACTTC. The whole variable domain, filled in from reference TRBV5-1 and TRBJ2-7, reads KAGVTQTPRYLIKTRGQQVTLSCSPISGHRSVSWYQQTPGQGLQFLFEYFSETQRNKGNFPGRFSGRQFSNSRSEMNVSTLELGDSALYLCASSFGDTYEQYFGPGTRLTVT.

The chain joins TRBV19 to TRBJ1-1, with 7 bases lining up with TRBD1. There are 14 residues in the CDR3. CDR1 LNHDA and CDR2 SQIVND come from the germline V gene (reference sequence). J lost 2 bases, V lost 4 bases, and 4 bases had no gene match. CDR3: CASSTRDRNTEAFF. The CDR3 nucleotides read TGTGCCAGTAGTACCCGGGACAGAAACACTGAAGCTTTCTTT.

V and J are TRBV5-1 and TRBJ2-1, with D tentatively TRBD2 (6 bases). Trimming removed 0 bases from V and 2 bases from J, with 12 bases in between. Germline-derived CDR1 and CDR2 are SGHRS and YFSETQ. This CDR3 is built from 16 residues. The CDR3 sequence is CASSLVGGEPYNEQFF. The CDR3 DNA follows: TGCGCCAGCAGCTTGGTGGGCGGGGAGCCCTACAATGAGCAGTTCTTC.

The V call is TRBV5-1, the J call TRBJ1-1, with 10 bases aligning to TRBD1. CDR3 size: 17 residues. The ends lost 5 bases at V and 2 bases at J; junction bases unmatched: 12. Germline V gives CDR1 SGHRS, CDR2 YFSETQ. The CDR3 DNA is TGCGCCAGCAGATGGACCGGGACAGGGGAGGGAAACACTGAAGCTTTCTTT. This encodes CASRWTGTGEGNTEAFF. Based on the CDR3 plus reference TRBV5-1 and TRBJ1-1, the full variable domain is KAGVTQTPRYLIKTRGQQVTLSCSPISGHRSVSWYQQTPGQGLQFLFEYFSETQRNKGNFPGRFSGRQFSNSRSEMNVSTLELGDSALYLCASRWTGTGEGNTEAFFGQGTRLTVV.

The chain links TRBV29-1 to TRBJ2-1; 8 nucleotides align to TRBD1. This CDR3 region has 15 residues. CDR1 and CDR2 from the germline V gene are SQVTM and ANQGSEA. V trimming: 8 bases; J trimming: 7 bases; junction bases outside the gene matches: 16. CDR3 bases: TGCAGCCTTCGAGGGGGGCAGGGGGCTCTTAATGAGCAGTTCTTC. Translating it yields CSLRGGQGALNEQFF.

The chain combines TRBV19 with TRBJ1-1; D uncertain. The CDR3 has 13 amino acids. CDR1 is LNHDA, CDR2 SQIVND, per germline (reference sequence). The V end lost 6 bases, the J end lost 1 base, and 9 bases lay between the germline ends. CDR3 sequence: CASSSTGNTEAFF. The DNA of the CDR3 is TGTGCCAGTAGCTCAACGGGGAACACTGAAGCTTTCTTT.

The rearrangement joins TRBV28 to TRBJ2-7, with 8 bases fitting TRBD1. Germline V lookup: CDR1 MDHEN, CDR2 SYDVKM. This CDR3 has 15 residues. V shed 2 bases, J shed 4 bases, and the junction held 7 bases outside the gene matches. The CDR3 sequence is CASSLRGTGSYEQYF. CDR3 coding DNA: TGTGCCAGCAGTTTACGGGGGACAGGTTCTTACGAGCAGTACTTC.

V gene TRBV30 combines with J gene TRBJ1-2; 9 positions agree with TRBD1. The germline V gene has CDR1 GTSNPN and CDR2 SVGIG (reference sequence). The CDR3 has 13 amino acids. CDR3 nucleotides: TGTGCAGCTCCCGGGACAGGGTGGTTTGGCTACACCTTC. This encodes CAAPGTGWFGYTF.

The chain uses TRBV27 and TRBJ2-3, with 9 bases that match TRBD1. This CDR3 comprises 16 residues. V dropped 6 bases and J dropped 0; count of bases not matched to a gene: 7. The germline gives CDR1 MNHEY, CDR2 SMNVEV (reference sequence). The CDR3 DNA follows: TGTGCCAGCAGGGACAGGGGTTTTTCTAGCACAGATACGCAGTATTTT. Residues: CASRDRGFSSTDTQYF.

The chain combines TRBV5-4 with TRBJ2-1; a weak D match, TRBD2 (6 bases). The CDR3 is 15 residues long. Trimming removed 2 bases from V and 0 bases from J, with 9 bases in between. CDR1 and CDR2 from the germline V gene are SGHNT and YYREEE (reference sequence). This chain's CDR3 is CASSFRTTSYNEQFF. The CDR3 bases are TGTGCCAGCAGCTTCCGGACTACCTCCTACAATGAGCAGTTCTTC.

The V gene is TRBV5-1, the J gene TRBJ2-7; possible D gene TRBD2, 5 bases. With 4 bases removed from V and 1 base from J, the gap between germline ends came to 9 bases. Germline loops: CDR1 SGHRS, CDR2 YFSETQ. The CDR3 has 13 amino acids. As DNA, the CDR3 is TGCGCCAGCAGCCCGGGGTCTTCCTACGAGCAGTACTTC. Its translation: CASSPGSSYEQYF.

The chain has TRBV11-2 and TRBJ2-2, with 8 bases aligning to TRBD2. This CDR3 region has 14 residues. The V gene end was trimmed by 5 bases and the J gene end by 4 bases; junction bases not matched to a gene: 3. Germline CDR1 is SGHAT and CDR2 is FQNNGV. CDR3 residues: CASSLLAGTGELFF. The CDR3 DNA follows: TGTGCCAGCAGCCTCCTAGCGGGCACCGGGGAGCTGTTTTTT.

For the CDR3, the DNA is TGTGCCACCAGCAGAGATGGGGCCCATATGGATGAGCAGTTCTTC. Translating gives CATSRDGAHMDEQFF. V and J are TRBV15 and TRBJ2-1; TRBD1 might be the D (5 bases). This CDR3 is built from 15 residues. Trimming took 0 bases from V and 8 from J, leaving 14 bases between them. Germline-derived CDR1 and CDR2 are LNHNV and YYDKDF (reference sequence).

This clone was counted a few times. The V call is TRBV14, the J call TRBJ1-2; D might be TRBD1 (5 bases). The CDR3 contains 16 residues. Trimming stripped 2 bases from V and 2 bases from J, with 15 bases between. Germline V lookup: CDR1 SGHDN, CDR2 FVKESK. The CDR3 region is CASSQRAQGLNYGYTF. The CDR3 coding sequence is TGTGCCAGCAGCCAAAGAGCGCAGGGCTTGAACTATGGCTACACCTTC.

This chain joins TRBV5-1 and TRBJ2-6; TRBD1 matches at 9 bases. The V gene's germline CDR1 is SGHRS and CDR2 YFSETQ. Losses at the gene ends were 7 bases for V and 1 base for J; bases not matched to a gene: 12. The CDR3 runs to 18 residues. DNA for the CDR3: TGCGCCAGCCGTACGGCCGGGACAGGGCCTTCTGGGGCCAACGTCCTGACTTTC. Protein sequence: CASRTAGTGPSGANVLTF. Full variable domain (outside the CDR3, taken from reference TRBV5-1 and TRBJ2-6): KAGVTQTPRYLIKTRGQQVTLSCSPISGHRSVSWYQQTPGQGLQFLFEYFSETQRNKGNFPGRFSGRQFSNSRSEMNVSTLELGDSALYLCASRTAGTGPSGANVLTFGAGSRLTVL.

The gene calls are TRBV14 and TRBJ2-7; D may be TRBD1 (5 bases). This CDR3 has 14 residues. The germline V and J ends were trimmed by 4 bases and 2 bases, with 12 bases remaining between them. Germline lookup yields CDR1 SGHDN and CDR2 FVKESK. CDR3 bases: TGTGCCAGCAGCCCAGCCAGGGTTCCCTACGAGCAGTACTTC. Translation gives CASSPARVPYEQYF.